Detailed here is one T cell receptor beta chain. The antigen is not known. The V gene's germline CDR1 is SGHAT and CDR2 FQNNGV. This CDR3 has 16 amino acids. V gave up 0 bases and J gave up 3 bases, with 15 bases separating them. CD45RO/CCR7/CD25/CD127/CD95/CD27 staining was used to isolate CD4+ naive, central memory, regulatory and stem cell-like memory cells by sorting. Sorting produced populations that all topped 98% purity. All of the isolated RNA was reverse transcribed, so expressed TCRB transcripts were sequenced. This table comes from immunoSEQ multiplex PCR, and its TCRdb copy is limited to in-frame clones, with some not included. This sample carries some 660,000 clones, over 11% of them seen once, and the ten largest clones take 0.04%. This sample is drawn from a study of beta chain features in type 1 diabetes. General study results and limits: TCRB CDR3s from Type 1 diabetes patients were moderately but significantly shorter in all four CD4+ subsets.

This rearrangement joins TRBV11-2 to TRBJ2-7; D is tentatively TRBD1 or TRBD2 (6 bases each). The sequence was collected from a man aged 18 to 29 with type 1 diabetes. Input material: naive CD4+ T cells from blood. The CDR3 loop is CASSLDPGAGNYEQYF. In DNA form, the CDR3 reads TGTGCCAGCAGCTTAGATCCGGGGGCGGGGAACTACGAGCAGTACTTC. Supplemented by reference TRBV11-2 and TRBJ2-7, the full variable domain reads EAGVAQSPRYKIIEKRQSVAFWCNPISGHATLYWYQQILGQGPKLLIQFQNNGVVDDSQLPKDRFSAERLKGVDSTLKIQPAKLEDSAVYLCASSLDPGAGNYEQYFGPGTRLTVT.